This T cell receptor beta chain was captured in a study of T cell responses to AZD1222 COVID-19 vaccine. General study results and limits: The study sampled repertoires only after the peak T cell response. Most donors were white British and more were female, and clonal diversity was possibly underestimated. Of spike-specific TCRs, nearly half reportedly target regions left unmutated in variants. Seropositive status at baseline applied to only a handful of AZD1222 recipients.

Deletions cut 3 bases from V and 0 bases from J, with 9 bases between. This CDR3 contains 14 residues. Germline V gene sequence: CDR1 LNHNV, CDR2 YYDKDF (reference sequence). Method: immunoSEQ multiplex PCR; TCRdb's copy keeps in-frame clones and lacks some. The sample yields around 99,000 clones, 92% seen once. As to this clone: Its antigen is unidentified.

The TCR originated in an adult who received the AZD1222 COVID-19 vaccine. The input for sequencing was peripheral blood, taken 28 days after the second AZD1222 dose. The rearrangement links TRBV15 to TRBJ2-7; D may be TRBD2 (5 bases). This chain's CDR3 is CATSRDLTSYEQYF. The DNA of the CDR3 is TGTGCCACCAGCAGGGACTTAACCTCCTACGAGCAGTACTTC. Filled out from reference TRBV15 and TRBJ2-7, the complete variable domain reads DAMVIQNPRYQVTQFGKPVTLSCSQTLNHNVMYWYQQKSSQAPKLLFHYYDKDFNNEADTPDNFQSRRPNTSFCFLDIRSPGLGDTAMYLCATSRDLTSYEQYFGPGTRLTVT.